The 19 T cell receptor beta chains given below trace back to one sample, sequenced in a study of T cells in Graves' hyperthyroidism and ophthalmopathy (dated by TCRdb to about 2019). Receptor libraries were prepared by multiplex PCR. TCRdb shows the sequencer as Illumina HiSeq 2000. The TCR beta CDR3 regions were amplified from the RNA transcripts. The first round of RT-PCR for the TCR CDR3 was performed with the HTBI primer set and the Qiagen OneStep RT-PCR kit. Using fastp at Q25 and MiXCR, TCRdb reprocessed the public reads and kept productive beta chains. Merged by CDR3 protein, the rows form single entries marked with the most common genes and DNA. Here the sample has approximately 300,000 distinct CDR3 sequences; about 18% occur a single time. The ten top clones hold around 61% of the sample. Sequenced sample: blood. The receptors derive from a woman aged 60-70 years with Graves' ophthalmopathy.

The V and J genes are TRBV7-8 and TRBJ1-2; 8 bases are a match to TRBD1. Germline loops: CDR1 SGHVS, CDR2 FQNEAQ. The CDR3 has 14 amino acids. The V gene end was trimmed by 3 bases and the J gene end by 2 bases; junction bases not matched to a gene: 2. CDR3 amino acids: CASSFQGANYGYTF. DNA of the CDR3: TGTGCCAGCAGCTTTCAGGGGGCGAACTATGGCTACACCTTC.

This clonotype was seen a handful of times. The chain links TRBV6-1 to TRBJ1-2; D uncertain. The germline gives CDR1 MNHNS, CDR2 SASEGT. The ends were cut back, 1 base at V and 4 bases at J, with 7 bases in the middle. The CDR3 is made up of 13 amino acids. The CDR3 sequence: CASSEGMSYGYTF. The CDR3 nucleotides are TGTGCCAGCAGTGAAGGGATGAGCTATGGCTACACCTTC.

The gene calls are TRBV5-6 and TRBJ2-1; D remains unclear. V shed 0 bases and J shed 6 bases, with 7 bases lying between them. Per germline, CDR1 SGHDT and CDR2 YYEEEE. The CDR3 is 13 amino acids. DNA for the CDR3: TGTGCCAGCAGCTTGGGACTCCCCAATGAGCAGTTCTTC. As protein: CASSLGLPNEQFF.

Ten or more counts support this clonotype. The V call is TRBV6-2 or TRBV6-3, the J call TRBJ2-7; TRBD2 is a possible D gene (6 bases). Germline values: CDR1 MNHEY, CDR2 SVGEGT. Trimming removed 0 bases from V and 7 bases from J, with 10 bases in between. The CDR3 extends over 13 amino acids. The CDR3 nucleotides read TGTGCCAGCAGTTACTCGTCGGGGGTGGAGCAGTACTTC. It translates to CASSYSSGVEQYF.

This chain links TRBV19 with TRBJ2-1; D is uncertain. The CDR3 covers 12 residues. Trimming took 4 bases from V and 4 from J, leaving 5 bases between them. Germline V CDR1 and CDR2: LNHDA, SQIVND (reference sequence). The CDR3 sequence is CASSTYYNEQFF. Written as DNA, the CDR3 is TGTGCCAGTAGTACCTATTACAATGAGCAGTTCTTC.

This clonotype was observed a handful of times. The chain uses TRBV6-1 and TRBJ2-5, with D hard to call. CDR1 is MNHNS, CDR2 SASEGT, per germline. V dropped 8 bases and J dropped 0 bases, with 19 bases sitting between them. The CDR3 extends over 16 amino acids. The CDR3 nucleotides read TGTGCCAGCGCAGGAGATCTTAATTTGTACCAAGAGACCCAGTACTTC. Translated, it gives CASAGDLNLYQETQYF.

This chain connects TRBV19 to TRBJ2-3, with D perhaps TRBD1 (5 bases). The V end lost 8 bases, the J end lost 0 bases, and 15 bases lay between the germline ends. The germline V gene encodes CDR1 LNHDA and CDR2 SQIVND (reference sequence). There are 15 residues in the CDR3. The CDR3 DNA reads as TGTGCCAGTGCTGGACAAACGACTAGCACAGATACGCAGTATTTT. This gives the protein CASAGQTTSTDTQYF.

There are a few counts of this clonotype. V and J are TRBV24-1 and TRBJ2-2, with no clear D. Germline loops: CDR1 KGHDR, CDR2 SFDVKD. Trimming cost V 3 bases and J 10 bases, with 26 bases left between them. The CDR3 length is 18 residues. CDR3 amino acids: CATSDVNGFGSLISELFF. The CDR3 region has the DNA TGTGCCACCAGTGATGTTAATGGGTTTGGGTCCCTGATTTCGGAGCTGTTTTTT.

This chain links TRBV5-1 with TRBJ2-6, with D perhaps matching TRBD2 (5 bases). V gave up 0 bases and J gave up 0 bases, with 7 bases separating them. The CDR3 totals 16 residues. CDR1 is SGHRS and CDR2 is YFSETQ in the germline V gene. The CDR3 loop is CASSLATSSGANVLTF. The CDR3 nucleotides read TGCGCCAGCAGCTTGGCTACTAGCTCTGGGGCCAACGTCCTGACTTTC.

About this clonotype itself: This may stem from a read error, because a much larger clone lies one nucleotide away. The final CDR3 position lacks the conserved phenylalanine or tryptophan, pointing to a likely read error. The gene calls are TRBV10-3 and TRBJ2-2; 8 bases align to TRBD1. J gave up 0 bases and V 10 bases, and 10 bases lay outside the gene matches. Germline V gene sequence: CDR1 ENHRY, CDR2 SYGVKD. The CDR3 runs 16 residues. In DNA, the CDR3 is TGTGCCAGCACCAAACAGGGGGATCCGAACACCGGGGAGCTGTTTTCT. This sequence encodes CASTKQGDPNTGELFS.

This clonotype was observed a few times. Mismatch with germline at one junction end may stem from a read error. The gene calls are TRBV20-1 and TRBJ1-5; a weak D match, TRBD1 (5 bases). CDR3 length: 14 amino acids. The V gene's germline CDR1 is DFQATT and CDR2 SNEGSKA (reference sequence). CDR3 amino acids: CSARTAVSNRPQHF. CDR3 coding DNA: TGCAGTGCTAGGACAGCAGTTAGCAATCGGCCCCAGCATTTT.

This clonotype was counted many times. J is TRBJ1-5 and V is TRBV12-3 or TRBV12-4; 9 positions match TRBD1. The CDR3 sequence is 15 residues long. The V segment lost 6 bases and the J segment 4 bases; nucleotides outside the gene matches: 7. The CDR3 coding sequence is TGTGCCAGCAGCCCGGGGACAGGGTGGAATCAGCCCCAGCATTTT. It translates to CASSPGTGWNQPQHF.

This clonotype was seen many times. The chain uses TRBV20-1 and TRBJ2-3; 10 bases align to TRBD2. Looked up from germline, CDR1 is DFQATT and CDR2 is SNEGSKA (reference sequence). V dropped 3 bases and J dropped 4; count of bases not matched to a gene: 22. The CDR3 spans 20 residues. CDR3 nucleotide sequence: TGCAGTGCTAGTGGGGGGTTGGGGAGGGCAACTAGCGGGGTGTCAGATACGCAGTATTTT. Protein product: CSASGGLGRATSGVSDTQYF.

This clonotype has at least ten counts. CDR3 residues: CASSQDFGLAALYNEQFF. In DNA, the CDR3 is TGCGCCAGCAGCCAAGATTTTGGACTAGCGGCGCTATACAATGAGCAGTTCTTC. The chain carries TRBV4-1 and TRBJ2-1; 10 bases match TRBD2. The CDR3 is 18 residues long. Germline CDR1 and CDR2: MGHRA and YSYEKL. Germline trimming cut 0 bases from V and 4 bases from J; bases unmatched to any gene: 9.

This clonotype was observed at least ten times. V gene TRBV7-6 combines with J gene TRBJ2-3; tentative D call: TRBD2 (6 bases). V lost 5 bases to trimming and J lost 0 bases, with 18 bases between them. This CDR3 is built from 17 residues. Germline loops: CDR1 SGHVS, CDR2 FNYEAQ. The CDR3 DNA reads TGTGCCAGCAGCCCGGGCGGGAACCTATATAGCACAGATACGCAGTATTTT. It translates to CASSPGGNLYSTDTQYF.

At least ten counts were recorded for this clonotype. The chain combines TRBV4-1 with TRBJ1-2; 7 bases align to TRBD1. J lost 0 bases, V lost 1 base, and 8 bases had no gene match. The germline gives CDR1 MGHRA, CDR2 YSYEKL. CDR3 size: 17 residues. Here the CDR3 reads CASSQGSPGQTNYGYTF. DNA of the CDR3: TGCGCCAGCAGCCAAGGATCCCCGGGACAGACTAACTATGGCTACACCTTC.

This clonotype is a singleton in its sample. The rearrangement uses TRBV5-4 and TRBJ1-1; a possible D gene is TRBD1 (5 bases). The V gene lost 0 bases and the J gene lost 1 base, with 10 bases spanning the gap. This CDR3 comprises 15 residues. Per germline, CDR1 SGHNT and CDR2 YYREEE (reference sequence). CDR3 in DNA: TGTGCCAGCAGCTTGGCAGGGCTGGGGAACACTGAAGCTTTCTTT. Translating gives CASSLAGLGNTEAFF.

This clonotype was picked up many times. This rearrangement joins TRBV5-6 to TRBJ1-1; D gene unclear. There are 12 residues in the CDR3. The V gene's germline CDR1 is SGHDT and CDR2 YYEEEE. V was trimmed by 0 bases and J by 6 bases, leaving 6 bases between them. Here the CDR3 DNA reads TGTGCCAGCAGCTTGGGGGTCGCTGAAGCTTTCTTT. Translating it yields CASSLGVAEAFF.

This clonotype has just a few counts. The rearrangement joins TRBV27 to TRBJ1-2; D uncertain. Germline V CDR1 and CDR2: MNHEY, SMNVEV (reference sequence). V was clipped by 4 bases and J by 4 bases, with 22 bases between them. The CDR3 extends over 17 amino acids. The CDR3 is CASSSLPQRTAFYGYTF. Here the CDR3 DNA reads TGTGCCAGCAGTTCTCTCCCTCAACGGACGGCCTTCTATGGCTACACCTTC.